These 17 T cell receptor beta chains originate from one sample sequenced in a study of T cells in Graves' hyperthyroidism and ophthalmopathy. Researchers amplified the TCR beta CDR3 regions from RNA transcripts. An initial round of RT-PCR targeting the TCR CDR3 relied on the HTBI primer set. TCRdb re-analysed the multiplex PCR reads in MiXCR, keeping a single row per CDR3 protein. Of about 690,000 distinct CDR3 sequences in the sample, roughly a sixth were seen once. Source material: blood. The receptors were gathered from a man aged 45-65 years with Graves' hyperthyroidism.

The sample holds many counts of this clonotype. The chain has TRBV11-2 and TRBJ2-3; 8 bases agree with TRBD1. The germline V gene encodes CDR1 SGHAT and CDR2 FQNNGV. CDR3 length equals 14 residues. Unmatched junction bases numbered 3, after V lost 1 base and J lost 6 bases. In DNA form, the CDR3 reads TGTGCCAGCAGCTTAGTCAGGGACAGGGATACGCAGTATTTT. It encodes CASSLVRDRDTQYF.

A few counts support this clonotype. The V and J genes are TRBV6-1 and TRBJ1-2, with 8 bases lining up with TRBD1. Germline trimming cut 5 bases from V and 2 bases from J; bases unmatched to any gene: 7. This CDR3 region has 15 residues. Per the germline V gene, CDR1 is MNHNS and CDR2 is SASEGT. The CDR3 DNA reads as TGTGCCAGCAGTTCGCCGGACAGGGCGAACTATGGCTACACCTTC. Its translation is CASSSPDRANYGYTF.

The chain has TRBV20-1 and TRBJ2-1; 10 positions agree with TRBD2. The CDR3 sequence is 16 residues long. Trimming took 6 bases from V and 0 from J; bases not matched to a gene: 8. Germline V gene data show CDR1 as DFQATT and CDR2 as SNEGSKA (reference sequence). The CDR3 DNA follows: TGCAGTGCCCGAGGGACTAGCGCAAACTCCTACAATGAGCAGTTCTTC. Its protein is CSARGTSANSYNEQFF.

This clonotype was detected only a few times. J is TRBJ2-7 and V is TRBV27; 10 bases align to TRBD2. CDR1 is MNHEY and CDR2 is SMNVEV in the germline V gene (reference sequence). Unmatched junction bases numbered 6, after V lost 2 bases and J lost 5 bases. This CDR3 contains 15 residues. Here the CDR3 DNA reads TGTGCCAGCAGTTTAACGGCTAGCGGGAGTCACGAGCAGTACTTC. Protein sequence: CASSLTASGSHEQYF.

This clonotype was observed at least ten times. CDR3 sequence reads: CASRSTSVVSYEQYF. DNA of the CDR3: TGTGCCAGCAGGTCTACTAGCGTCGTCTCCTACGAGCAGTACTTC. The gene calls are TRBV11-3 and TRBJ2-7; 7 nucleotides align to TRBD2. Germline V gene data show CDR1 as SGHNT and CDR2 as YENEEA. With V trimmed by 6 bases and J by 0 bases, 8 bases remained unmatched. The CDR3 spans 15 residues.

The rearrangement uses TRBV5-1 and TRBJ2-7; 8 bases are shared with TRBD2. From germline, CDR1 is SGHRS and CDR2 YFSETQ. Trimming at V came to 0 bases and at J to 0 bases, leaving 2 bases not matched to a gene. The CDR3 has 15 residues. DNA of the CDR3: TGCGCCAGCAGCTTGGAAAGCGGGAGCTCCTACGAGCAGTACTTC. It codes for CASSLESGSSYEQYF.

At least ten counts were recorded for this clonotype. The chain uses TRBV10-3 and TRBJ2-1, with 14 nucleotides matching TRBD2. V lost 3 bases and J lost 8; bases outside the gene matches: 6. There are 16 residues in the CDR3. CDR1 and CDR2 from the germline V gene are ENHRY and SYGVKD. CDR3 DNA sequence: TGTGCCATCAGTGATCCGACTAGCGGGAGGGCCTATGAGCAGTTCTTC. Its translation is CAISDPTSGRAYEQFF.

The chain is built from TRBV28 and TRBJ2-7, with 8 bases fitting TRBD2. CDR1 and CDR2 (germline): MDHEN, SYDVKM. The CDR3 covers 15 residues. The V gene end was trimmed by 7 bases and the J gene end by 5 bases; junction bases not matched to a gene: 13. The CDR3 DNA reads as TGTGCCAGCACTACCTCCGGGGGGGTAATCGACGAGCAGTACTTC. Its translation: CASTTSGGVIDEQYF.

The rearrangement joins TRBV6-1 to TRBJ2-7, with 9 bases aligning to TRBD1. The V gene's germline CDR1 is MNHNS and CDR2 SASEGT. V lost 6 bases, J lost 4 bases, and 7 bases stayed unmatched. This CDR3 is 14 amino acids long. CDR3 in amino acids: CASRANGQGYEQYF. The DNA for the CDR3 is TGTGCCAGCAGAGCCAACGGACAGGGGTACGAGCAGTACTTC.

The chain recombines TRBV11-2 with TRBJ2-1; 8 bases line up with TRBD2. The V segment lost 2 bases and the J segment 7 bases; nucleotides outside the gene matches: 10. Germline V lookup: CDR1 SGHAT, CDR2 FQNNGV. This CDR3 spans 16 amino acids. CDR3 sequence (DNA): TGTGCCAGCAGCTTACTCCCCTGGGTAGCGGGGAATGAGCAGTTCTTC. Amino acids: CASSLLPWVAGNEQFF. Looking up the rest from reference TRBV11-2 and TRBJ2-1 gives the full variable domain: EAGVAQSPRYKIIEKRQSVAFWCNPISGHATLYWYQQILGQGPKLLIQFQNNGVVDDSQLPKDRFSAERLKGVDSTLKIQPAKLEDSAVYLCASSLLPWVAGNEQFFGPGTRLTVL.

This clonotype was counted only a few times. This chain links TRBV25-1 with TRBJ2-5; TRBD1 matches 7 bases. This CDR3 region has 12 residues. The germline V gene has CDR1 MGHDK and CDR2 SYGVNS. V dropped 5 bases and J dropped 7; count of bases not matched to a gene: 4. CDR3 loop: CASSPSGGTQYF. As DNA, the CDR3 is TGTGCCAGCAGTCCCTCAGGGGGGACCCAGTACTTC.

This clonotype was seen ten or more times. The chain is built from TRBV12-3 or TRBV12-4 and TRBJ1-1; 9 nucleotides agree with TRBD1. V lost 5 bases and J lost 5; bases outside the gene matches: 12. CDR3 length: 16 amino acids. This chain's CDR3 is CASSPRGTGLGTEAFF. The CDR3 DNA reads as TGTGCCAGCAGTCCAAGGGGGACAGGGCTCGGGACTGAAGCTTTCTTT.

This clonotype appeared a few times. The rearrangement joins TRBV28 to TRBJ2-3; D not certain. V lost 5 bases and J 6 bases, leaving 15 bases between the germline ends. Germline CDR1 MDHEN, CDR2 SYDVKM. The CDR3 runs 14 residues. In nucleotides, the CDR3 is TGTGCCAGCAGTCGTATCAACTCTGGGGATACGCAGTATTTT. It translates to CASSRINSGDTQYF. The complete variable domain, with remaining parts taken from reference TRBV28 and TRBJ2-3, reads DVKVTQSSRYLVKRTGEKVFLECVQDMDHENMFWYRQDPGLGLRLIYFSYDVKMKEKGDIPEGYSVSREKKERFSLILESASTNQTSMYLCASSRINSGDTQYFGPGTRLTVL.

There are many counts of this clonotype. The V gene is TRBV9, the J gene TRBJ1-1; 7 nucleotides agree with TRBD1. This CDR3 is built from 14 residues. J lost 1 base, V lost 3 bases, and 3 bases had no gene match. Germline V gene lookup returns CDR1 SGDLS and CDR2 YYNGEE. CDR3 sequence reads: CASSGGTANTEAFF. The CDR3 nucleotides are TGTGCCAGCAGCGGGGGGACAGCGAACACTGAAGCTTTCTTT.

This clonotype was recorded a few times. The chain has TRBV19 and TRBJ2-2; TRBD1 aligns across 7 bases. V lost 3 bases and J lost 3; bases outside the gene matches: 7. Germline V gene data show CDR1 as LNHDA and CDR2 as SQIVND (reference sequence). The CDR3 contains 16 residues. The CDR3 bases are TGTGCCAGTAGTATTTCCGGGACAGCTTACACCGGGGAGCTGTTTTTT. Its protein is CASSISGTAYTGELFF.

The chain recombines TRBV3-1 with TRBJ2-1, with 10 nucleotides matching TRBD2. CDR3 length: 18 residues. J was trimmed by 9 bases and V by 1 base; bases with no gene match: 15. Per germline, CDR1 LGHDT and CDR2 YNNKEL (reference sequence). The CDR3 DNA follows: TGTGCCAGCAGCCAAGGGTCGACTAGCGGGTCTCCTATTGGTGAGCAGTTCTTC. Protein product: CASSQGSTSGSPIGEQFF.

This clonotype came up a few times. CDR3 sequence reads: CASSTRGQGRSNEKLFF. CDR3 DNA sequence: TGTGCCAGCAGTACCCGTGGACAGGGGCGTTCTAATGAAAAACTGTTTTTT. The J gene is TRBJ1-4, the V gene TRBV27; 9 nucleotides line up with TRBD1. J gave up 3 bases and V 5 bases, and 10 bases lay outside the gene matches. Germline V gene lookup returns CDR1 MNHEY and CDR2 SMNVEV (reference sequence). This CDR3 contains 17 residues.